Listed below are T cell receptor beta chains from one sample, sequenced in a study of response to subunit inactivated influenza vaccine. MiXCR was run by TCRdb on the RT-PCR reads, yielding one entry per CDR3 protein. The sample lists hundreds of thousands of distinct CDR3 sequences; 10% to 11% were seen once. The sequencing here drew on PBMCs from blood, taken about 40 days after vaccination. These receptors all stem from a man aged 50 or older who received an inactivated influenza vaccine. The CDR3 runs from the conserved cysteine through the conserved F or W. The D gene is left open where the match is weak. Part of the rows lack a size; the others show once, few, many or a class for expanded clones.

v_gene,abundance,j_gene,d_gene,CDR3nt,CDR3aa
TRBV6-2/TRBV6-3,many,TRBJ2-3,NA,TGTGCCAGCAGACACGACACGGGACGGTACACAGATACGCAGTATTTT,CASRHDTGRYTDTQYF
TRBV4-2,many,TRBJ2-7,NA,TGTGCCAGCAGCCAAGAACGAAACGAGCAGTACTTC,CASSQERNEQYF
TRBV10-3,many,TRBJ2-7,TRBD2,TGTGCCATCAGTGATAAGGCGGGAGGGAGCCACGAGCAGTACTTC,CAISDKAGGSHEQYF
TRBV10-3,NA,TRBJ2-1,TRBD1,TGTGCCATCAGCTATACAGGGGGCTCAGAGACCCAGTTCTTC,CAISYTGGSETQFF
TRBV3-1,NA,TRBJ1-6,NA,TGTGCCAGCAGCCAGAGAAAATATAATTCACCCCTCCACTTT,CASSQRKYNSPLHF
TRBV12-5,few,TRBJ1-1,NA,TGTGCTAGTGGTTTGGAACCTCTATCTGGCCCTACTTTT,CASGLEPLSGPTF
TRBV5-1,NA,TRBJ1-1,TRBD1,TGCGCCAGCAGCGGACAGGGGATTGAAGCTTTCTTT,CASSGQGIEAFF
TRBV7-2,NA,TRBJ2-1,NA,TGTGCCAGCAGCCCCTCGGGGTGGGGCTTCAATGAGCAGTTCTTC,CASSPSGWGFNEQFF
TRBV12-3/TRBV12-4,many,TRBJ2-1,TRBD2,TGTGCCAGCAGTGGTGCGGCTAGCGGGAGGTACGAGCAGTTCTTC,CASSGAASGRYEQFF
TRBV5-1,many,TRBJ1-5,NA,TGCGCCAGCAGCTTCCTTCCAACAGGCGGCAATCAGCCCCAGCATTTT,CASSFLPTGGNQPQHF
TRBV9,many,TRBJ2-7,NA,TGTGCCAGCAGCGTTGGGGTGTCCGGCGAGCAGTACTTC,CASSVGVSGEQYF
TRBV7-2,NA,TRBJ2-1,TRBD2,TGTGCCAGCAGCTTCAAGGCGGGGGTCAATGAGCAGTTCTTC,CASSFKAGVNEQFF
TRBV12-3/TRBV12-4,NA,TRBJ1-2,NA,TGTGCCAGCAGTTTGGATATGGGGACTCCCGGGAACTATGGCTACACCTTC,CASSLDMGTPGNYGYTF
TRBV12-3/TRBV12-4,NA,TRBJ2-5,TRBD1,TGTGCCAGCAGTTCATTGTTGACAGGGGGCCTGCAAGAGACCCAGTACTTC,CASSSLLTGGLQETQYF
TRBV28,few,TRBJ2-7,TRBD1,TGTGCCAGCAGTCCTGACAGGGTTGGCGACGAGCAGTACTTC,CASSPDRVGDEQYF
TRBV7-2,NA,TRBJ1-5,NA,TGTGCCAGCAGCTTGGGTGGCCAGGGGTATCAGCCCCAGCATTTT,CASSLGGQGYQPQHF
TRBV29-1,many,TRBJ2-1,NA,TGCAGCGTTGACCCGGGACTTCGGGATGAGCAGTTCTTC,CSVDPGLRDEQFF
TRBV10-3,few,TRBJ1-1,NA,TGTGCCATCAGTGAGTGGGGGGCGGACACTGAAGCTTTCTTT,CAISEWGADTEAFF
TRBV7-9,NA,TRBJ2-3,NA,TGTGCCAGCAGCCCCGTGAGGGGCGGGAGCACAGATACGCAGTATTTT,CASSPVRGGSTDTQYF
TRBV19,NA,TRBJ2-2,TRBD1,TGTGCCAGTAGTTCTCGGACAGGGGACACCGGGGAGCTGTTTTTT,CASSSRTGDTGELFF
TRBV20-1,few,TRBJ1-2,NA,TGCAGTGCTAGATCGGGGGGCAACACCTTC,CSARSGGNTF
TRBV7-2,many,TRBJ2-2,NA,TGTGCCAGCAGCCCTCAGCCCACCGGGGAGCTGTTTTTT,CASSPQPTGELFF
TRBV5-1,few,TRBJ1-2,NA,TGCGCCAGCAGCCGCGGGGCAGGGTCTATGGGCTATGGCTACACCTTC,CASSRGAGSMGYGYTF
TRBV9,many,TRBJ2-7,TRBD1,TGTGCCAGCAGCGTAGGAGGGACAGGGGACTACGAGCAGTACTTC,CASSVGGTGDYEQYF
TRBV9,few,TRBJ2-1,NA,TGTGCCAGCAGCGTAGATCCAAATTACAATGAGCAGTTCTTC,CASSVDPNYNEQFF
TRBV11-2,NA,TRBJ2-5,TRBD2,TGTGCCAGCAGCTTACTAGCGGGGGGGCTGGAGACCCAGTACTTC,CASSLLAGGLETQYF
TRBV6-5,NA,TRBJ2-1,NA,TGTGCCAGCAGTTACTCGAGGGCTAGTTCGGGCTACAATGAGCAGTTCTTC,CASSYSRASSGYNEQFF
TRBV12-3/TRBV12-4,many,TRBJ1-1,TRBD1,TGTGCCAGCAGCTTGGGACAGGGGAACACTGAAGCTTTCTTT,CASSLGQGNTEAFF
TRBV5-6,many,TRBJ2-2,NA,TGTGCCAGCAGCTTGGGTGCGGCGAACACCGGGGAGCTGTTTTTT,CASSLGAANTGELFF
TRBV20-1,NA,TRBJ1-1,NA,TGCAGTGCTAGAGCAAGGTTAGGCACTGAAGCTTTCTTT,CSARARLGTEAFF
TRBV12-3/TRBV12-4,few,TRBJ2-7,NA,TGTGCCAGCAGTTTAACCTACAGGGTCTCCTACGAGCAGTACTTC,CASSLTYRVSYEQYF
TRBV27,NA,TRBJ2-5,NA,TGTGCCAGCAGTTATTTAGGGGCGGACCAAGAGACCCAGTACTTC,CASSYLGADQETQYF
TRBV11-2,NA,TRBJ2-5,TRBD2,TGTGCCAGCAGCAAACTAGCGGGGTTATCTCGGGAGACCCAGTACTTC,CASSKLAGLSRETQYF
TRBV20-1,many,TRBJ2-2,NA,TGCAGTGCTAGGGACAGCCACACCGGGGAGCTGTTTTTT,CSARDSHTGELFF
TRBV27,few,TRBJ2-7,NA,TGTGCCAGCAGACGAGAACCCAGGAGCTCCTACGAGCAGTACTTC,CASRREPRSSYEQYF
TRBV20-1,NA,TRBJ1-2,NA,TGCAGTGCTAGAACAGGTTTCAACTATGGCTACACCTTC,CSARTGFNYGYTF
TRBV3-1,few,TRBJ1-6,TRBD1,TGTGCCAGCAGCCAAACGACAGGGGGTTATTCACCCCTCCACTTT,CASSQTTGGYSPLHF
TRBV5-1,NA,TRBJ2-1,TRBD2,TGCGCCAGCAGTCCGGGAAGCGGGGCCTCCTACAATGAGCAGTTCTTC,CASSPGSGASYNEQFF
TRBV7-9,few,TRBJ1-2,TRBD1,TGTGCCAGCAGCCCTCGGACAGGAGACTATGGCTACACCTTC,CASSPRTGDYGYTF
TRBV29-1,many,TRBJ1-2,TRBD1,TGCAGCGTTCACTCCCCCACAGGGGGCTCCTATGGCTACACCTTC,CSVHSPTGGSYGYTF
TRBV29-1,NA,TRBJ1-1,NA,TGCAGCGTGAGGAAGAACACTGAAGCTTTCTTT,CSVRKNTEAFF
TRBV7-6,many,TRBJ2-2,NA,TGTGCCAGCCGAGGACAGAACACCGGGGAGCTGTTTTTT,CASRGQNTGELFF
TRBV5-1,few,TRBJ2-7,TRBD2,TGCGCCAGCAGCTTGGGAGCGGGGGGGCCCGGCGAGCAGTACTTC,CASSLGAGGPGEQYF
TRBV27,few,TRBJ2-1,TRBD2,TGTGCCAGCTGCTTTCAGCGGGATTCCTACAATGAGCAGTTCTTC,CASCFQRDSYNEQFF
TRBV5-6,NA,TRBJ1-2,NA,TGTGCCAGCAGCTTGCCAAGGGGTGGCTACACCTTC,CASSLPRGGYTF
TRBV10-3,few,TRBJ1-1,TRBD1,TGTGCCATCAGGGCCGGGACAGATGCCACTGAAGCTTTCTTT,CAIRAGTDATEAFF
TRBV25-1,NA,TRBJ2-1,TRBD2,TGTGCCAGCAGTCCCCGGACTAGCGGGGTGCTAACGGGTTCCTACAATGAGCAGTTCTTC,CASSPRTSGVLTGSYNEQFF
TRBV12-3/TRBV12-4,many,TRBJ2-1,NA,TGTGCCAGCAGTTTAGGCCTAGTATATGAGCAGTTCTTC,CASSLGLVYEQFF
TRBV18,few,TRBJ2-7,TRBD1,TGTGCCAGCTCACCACTGCTAGGACAGGGGGACCACGAGCAGTACTTC,CASSPLLGQGDHEQYF
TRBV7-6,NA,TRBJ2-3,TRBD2,TGTGCCAGCAGCTTTACTAGCGCTTCGGCAGATACGCAGTATTTT,CASSFTSASADTQYF
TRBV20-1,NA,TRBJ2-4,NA,TGCAGTGCTAGACCTCAGGGCTCCCCCAAAAACATTCAGTACTTC,CSARPQGSPKNIQYF
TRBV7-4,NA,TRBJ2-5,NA,TGTGCCAGCAGCTTAGGAAGGACAAGCCTGAGGCGGGAGACCCAGTACTTC,CASSLGRTSLRRETQYF
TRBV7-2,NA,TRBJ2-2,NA,TGTGCCAGCAGCTTACAGGGGGGTAACACCGGGGAGCTGTTTTTT,CASSLQGGNTGELFF
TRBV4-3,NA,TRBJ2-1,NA,TGCGCCAGCAGCCAAGTGATAGGACAGTCGGAGTTCTTC,CASSQVIGQSEFF
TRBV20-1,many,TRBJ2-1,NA,TGCAGTGCCCACCACCCGTCGTCAGGCGATGAGCAGTTCTTC,CSAHHPSSGDEQFF
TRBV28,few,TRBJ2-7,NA,TGTGCCAGCAGTTTCTCAGGCCTTCAGTACTTC,CASSFSGLQYF
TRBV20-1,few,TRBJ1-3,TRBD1,TGCAGTGCTAGTACAGGGGGAGACACCATATATTTT,CSASTGGDTIYF
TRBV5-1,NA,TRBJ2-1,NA,TGCGCCAGCAGCTTGGCCGGGCTACGACGATCCTACAATGAGCAGTTCTTC,CASSLAGLRRSYNEQFF
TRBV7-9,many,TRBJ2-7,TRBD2,TGTGCCAGCAGCCCCCCAGGACTAGCGGGAGTAGAGCAGTACTTC,CASSPPGLAGVEQYF
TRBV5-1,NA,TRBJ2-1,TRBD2,TGCGCCAGCAGCGCGGTGGCTAGCGGGAGTAGTGAGCAGTTCTTC,CASSAVASGSSEQFF